This TCR beta chain was recorded in a study of T-cell reconstitution after alpha-beta-depleted transplantation in children. This clonotype was recorded at least ten times. The target antigen is unknown. Between the trimmed V and J ends, which lost 2 bases and 8 bases, there was a span of 16 bases. The CDR3 runs to 14 residues. Germline CDR1 SGHKS, CDR2 YYEKEE (reference sequence). Study results and caveats: Reportedly, only several hundred clones from non-depleted graft cells drove alpha-beta T-cell counts at about two months. Surviving recipient T cells and intrathymic progenitors accounted for some patients' high TCRbeta diversity at day 60. T-cell counts and diversity at one year following transplant were attributed mainly to newly produced T cells.

The TCRbeta library incorporated unique molecular identifiers. TCRdb reprocessed the PCR reads with MiXCR, giving one entry per CDR3 protein. The data show hundreds of thousands of distinct CDR3 sequences, with roughly 13% seen just once and 0.79% held by the top ten. The specimen was PBMCs, collected before TCRalphabeta/CD19-depleted stem cell transplant. This chain connects TRBV5-5 to TRBJ1-1; no firm D call. This receptor was obtained from a girl aged 2 to 9 with congenital amegakaryocytic thrombocytopenia, due to receive a stem cell transplant. The CDR3 spells CASSFLVAAPEAFF. CDR3 coding DNA: TGTGCCAGCAGCTTCTTAGTTGCGGCCCCAGAAGCTTTCTTT.